This entry features one TCR beta chain sequence. These data come from a study of shared T cell receptors in the human thymus. Assay: immunoSEQ multiplex PCR; the TCRdb copy retains only in-frame clones and omits some. The sample yields just under 550,000 clones, around three quarters seen once. CDR1 is MNHEY, CDR2 SMNVEV, per germline (reference sequence). J lost 1 base, V lost 3 bases, and 12 bases had no gene match. The CDR3 runs 18 residues. These data also formed part of another study, on human thymus T cells. That work contributes: Healthy Finnish infants having corrective surgery for congenital heart defects served as donors. Resections were taken during corrective heart surgery, and the thymus tissue came from these. It looked as if thymic and blood repertoires used V and J genes in a biased way. Overlap was high between thymic repertoires from unrelated individuals, as reported in related research.

This receptor was taken from a boy in the first two years of life with a congenital heart defect. The genes are TRBV27 and TRBJ2-1; 7 bases map to TRBD2. Sequencing was carried out using thymocytes. For the CDR3, the DNA is TGTGCCAGCAGTTTCTACCCCCAAGCGGGATCGTCCTACAATGAGCAGTTCTTC. It is translated as CASSFYPQAGSSYNEQFF.